The clone carrying this T cell receptor beta chain was counted once. The sample belongs to a study of T cell changes during pregnancy in multiple sclerosis. Repertoires were generated with immunoSEQ multiplex PCR, while TCRdb's copy carries only in-frame clones and drops some. The table records about 61,000 clones, 80% to 90% of them present only once. The sample was peripheral blood, taken in the first trimester of pregnancy. The receptor was isolated from a female donor in good health, enrolled as a control in a pregnancy study.

The CDR3 nucleotides read TGCGCCAGCAGCCAGCAGGGCGCCTCTGGAAACACCATATATTTT. Translated: CASSQQGASGNTIYF. The V gene is TRBV4-3, the J gene TRBJ1-3; D perhaps matches TRBD1 (5 bases). With 3 bases removed from V and 0 bases from J, the gap between germline ends came to 9 bases. Germline V gene sequence: CDR1 LGHNA, CDR2 YSLEER. This CDR3 spans 15 amino acids.